A single T cell receptor beta chain is shown here with its context. Repertoires were generated with immunoSEQ multiplex PCR, while TCRdb's copy carries only in-frame clones and drops some. Of fewer than 350,000 clones in the sample, 85% to 90% are singletons; the top ten hold over 1%. The data are from a study of blood T cell repertoires in COVID-19. The ends were cut back, 2 bases at V and 10 bases at J, with 18 bases in the middle. Germline values: CDR1 LGHDT, CDR2 YNNKEL (reference sequence). The CDR3 contains 16 residues. The sequence derives from a woman in her thirties who had been exposed to COVID-19. The sequenced material came from PBMCs or T cells enriched from blood (not recorded which). This rearrangement joins TRBV3-1 (or the pseudogene TRBV3-2) to TRBJ1-6; the D gene is possibly TRBD1 (5 bases). CDR3 in amino acids: CASSQSPGGGKSPLHF. CDR3 DNA sequence: TGTGCCAGCAGCCAATCACCGGGGGGGGGTAAGTCACCCCTCCACTTT.